The next 25 T cell receptor beta chains were all read from a single sample in a study of cytomegalovirus exposure and HLA in healthy donors. In the PCR, 60 Vbeta and 13 Jbeta primers were used. Clones were read by immunoSEQ multiplex PCR, and TCRdb kept only the in-frame ones, dropping some. The table has 120,000 or so clones, about 80% seen once. The sequencing sample was made of PBMCs. These TCRs come from a man aged 25 to 40 in good health and CMV-seronegative.

The J gene is TRBJ1-5, the V gene TRBV2; the D gene is possibly TRBD1 (5 bases). The ends were cut back, 3 bases at V and 6 bases at J, with 9 bases in the middle. The CDR3 extends over 13 amino acids. Germline assignment: CDR1 SNHLY and CDR2 FYNNEI. This CDR3 is CASSEGRGQPQHF. The CDR3 DNA reads as TGTGCCAGCAGTGAGGGGCGGGGTCAGCCCCAGCATTTT.

The CDR3 sequence: CSVEDRGQGLTEAFF. DNA for the CDR3: TGCAGCGTTGAAGATAGGGGACAGGGTTTGACTGAAGCTTTCTTT. V is TRBV29-1 and J is TRBJ1-1; 9 positions agree with TRBD1. CDR3 length: 15 residues. Germline CDR1 reads SQVTM; CDR2 reads ANQGSEA. The J segment lost 5 bases and the V segment lost 0 bases, leaving 7 bases of the junction unmatched. The full variable domain, completed using reference TRBV29-1 and TRBJ1-1, is SAVISQKPSRDICQRGTSLTIQCQVDSQVTMMFWYRQQPGQSLTLIATANQGSEATYESGFVIDKFPISRPNLTFSTLTVSNMSPEDSSIYLCSVEDRGQGLTEAFFGQGTRLTVV.

The V and J genes are TRBV15 and TRBJ1-4; 9 nucleotides match TRBD1. Germline V gene lookup returns CDR1 LNHNV and CDR2 YYDKDF (reference sequence). J gave up 4 bases and V 3 bases, and 6 bases lay outside the gene matches. The CDR3 covers 16 residues. The CDR3 protein is CATSRGTGRNNEKLFF. In DNA, the CDR3 is TGTGCCACCAGCAGGGGGACAGGGCGAAATAATGAAAAACTGTTTTTT.

This CDR3 is CASSIPGTVNTEAFF. CDR3 nucleotides: TGTGCCAGTAGTATCCCCGGGACAGTAAACACTGAAGCTTTCTTT. The chain couples TRBV19 to TRBJ1-1, with 7 positions matching TRBD1. CDR3 size: 15 residues. With V trimmed by 3 bases and J by 2 bases, 6 bases remained unmatched. Per germline, CDR1 LNHDA and CDR2 SQIVND (reference sequence).

The V and J genes are TRBV19 and TRBJ2-7; 7 bases are shared with TRBD2. J was trimmed by 0 bases and V by 6 bases; bases with no gene match: 20. The germline V gene encodes CDR1 LNHDA and CDR2 SQIVND (reference sequence). This CDR3 comprises 19 residues. The CDR3 sequence: CASSAVYRQTAGPSYEQYF. As DNA, the CDR3 is TGTGCCAGTAGCGCAGTGTATAGACAAACAGCGGGGCCCTCCTACGAGCAGTACTTC.

V usage is TRBV19 and J usage is TRBJ2-7, with 8 bases matching TRBD1. Germline CDR1 reads LNHDA; CDR2 reads SQIVND (reference sequence). The CDR3 loop spans 13 amino acids. V lost 4 bases and J lost 6; bases outside the gene matches: 5. CDR3 protein: CASSTTDRGEQYF. DNA for the CDR3: TGTGCCAGTAGTACCACAGACAGGGGCGAGCAGTACTTC.

This chain joins TRBV28 and TRBJ1-2, with 8 bases identical to TRBD1. The CDR3 has 14 residues. The junction had 8 bases not matched to a gene; V was cut back by 7 bases and J by 4 bases. Per the germline V gene, CDR1 is MDHEN and CDR2 is SYDVKM. The CDR3 spells CASTRTGLAYGYTF. CDR3 DNA sequence: TGTGCCAGCACACGGACAGGGCTCGCCTATGGCTACACCTTC.

CDR3 bases: TGTGCCAGCAGAGCGACAGGGCGCATCCAAGAGACCCAGTACTTC. Protein sequence: CASRATGRIQETQYF. V is TRBV27 and J is TRBJ2-5, with 7 bases lining up with TRBD1. The V gene end was trimmed by 6 bases and the J gene end by 1 base; junction bases not matched to a gene: 8. This CDR3 is built from 15 residues. Germline CDR1 and CDR2: MNHEY and SMNVEV (reference sequence).

The chain joins TRBV27 to TRBJ2-2, with 8 nucleotides matching TRBD2. CDR3 size: 15 residues. CDR1 and CDR2 from the germline V gene are MNHEY and SMNVEV (reference sequence). The V gene end was trimmed by 5 bases and the J gene end by 4 bases; junction bases not matched to a gene: 6. Written as DNA, the CDR3 is TGTGCCAGCAGTCGGACTAGCATTGGCACCGGGGAGCTGTTTTTT. This translates into CASSRTSIGTGELFF.

The chain recombines TRBV28 with TRBJ2-2, with TRBD2 identical over 7 bases. The CDR3 spans 15 residues. Looked up from germline, CDR1 is MDHEN and CDR2 is SYDVKM. V shed 6 bases and J 4 bases; nucleotides not matched to a gene: 8. The CDR3 DNA reads TGTGCCAGCAGGCGTACCGGGACTACCACCGGGGAGCTGTTTTTT. The encoded protein is CASRRTGTTTGELFF.

The chain recombines TRBV5-4 with TRBJ2-5, with 8 bases that match TRBD1. CDR1 is SGHNT and CDR2 is YYREEE in the germline V gene (reference sequence). The CDR3 length is 14 residues. V was pared by 4 bases and J by 4 bases, with 6 bases of the junction left unmatched. The DNA for the CDR3 is TGTGCCAGCAGCATTGGACAGGGCAGAGAGACCCAGTACTTC. Its translation is CASSIGQGRETQYF.

This chain joins TRBV19 and TRBJ2-7; D might be TRBD2 (5 bases). From germline, CDR1 is LNHDA and CDR2 SQIVND (reference sequence). The CDR3 has 15 residues. The V and J ends lost 3 bases and 2 bases respectively, with 14 bases between them. CDR3 sequence reads: CASSILAHGAYEQYF. CDR3 in DNA: TGTGCCAGTAGTATTCTAGCCCATGGAGCCTACGAGCAGTACTTC.

The CDR3 is CASSPGGPSGNTIYF. CDR3 DNA sequence: TGTGCCAGCAGCCCCGGGGGACCCTCTGGAAACACCATATATTTT. The rearrangement joins TRBV7-8 to TRBJ1-3, with D perhaps TRBD1 (5 bases). V was clipped by 5 bases and J by 0 bases, with 11 bases between them. This CDR3 spans 15 amino acids. Germline CDR1 is SGHVS and CDR2 is FQNEAQ.

This sequence joins TRBV27 and TRBJ2-5; 7 nucleotides line up with TRBD1. Judging by the DNA end, TRBJ2-7 fits better; the J call may be wrong. Germline-derived CDR1 and CDR2 are MNHEY and SMNVEV (reference sequence). The CDR3 length is 15 residues. CDR3 in amino acids: CASSLDGQVPYEQYF. In nucleotides, the CDR3 is TGTGCCAGCAGTTTGGACGGACAGGTACCCTACGAGCAGTACTTC.

The V call is TRBV27, the J call TRBJ2-7; maybe TRBD2 (5 bases). Per the germline V gene, CDR1 is MNHEY and CDR2 is SMNVEV (reference sequence). V was clipped by 6 bases and J by 2 bases, with 17 bases between them. The CDR3 runs 15 residues. The CDR3: CASSPRGRNPYEQYF. DNA for the CDR3: TGTGCCAGCAGCCCCCGAGGGCGGAACCCCTACGAGCAGTACTTC.

This clone has more than one count but fewer than ten. This sequence joins TRBV6-6 and TRBJ2-5; D gene ambiguous. The CDR3 is made up of 13 amino acids. The germline CDR1 and CDR2 sequences are MNHNY and SVGAGI (reference sequence). Trimming left V 5 bases short and J 4 bases short, with 11 bases between. CDR3 sequence: CASSPGSSETQYF. DNA of the CDR3: TGTGCCAGCAGTCCAGGTTCTTCAGAGACCCAGTACTTC.

For the CDR3, the DNA is TGTGCCAGCAAAGACAGGGGGATCACTGAAGCTTTCTTT. Amino acids: CASKDRGITEAFF. The genes are TRBV25-1 and TRBJ1-1, with 9 bases fitting TRBD1. CDR1 is MGHDK, CDR2 SYGVNS, per germline. The V and J ends lost 7 bases and 4 bases, in that order; junction bases with no gene match: 4. The CDR3 extends over 13 amino acids.

V usage is TRBV7-6 and J usage is TRBJ1-5; possibly TRBD1 for D (5 bases). The CDR3 extends over 14 amino acids. V shed 1 base and J shed 9 bases, with 13 bases lying between them. Germline CDR1 and CDR2: SGHVS and FNYEAQ. CDR3 in DNA: TGTGCCAGCAGCTTAGGTGGAGGGACCTCGCCCCAGCATTTT. As protein: CASSLGGGTSPQHF.

This clone was detected a few times. The rearrangement links TRBV5-6 to TRBJ1-1; 8 bases are a match to TRBD1. Germline V CDR1 and CDR2: SGHDT, YYEEEE. J was trimmed by 10 bases and V by 4 bases; bases with no gene match: 3. The CDR3 loop spans 11 amino acids. The CDR3 bases are TGTGCCAGCAGCCCAGGACAGGGAGCTTTCTTT. Translation gives CASSPGQGAFF.

This clone was picked up one time. The V and J genes are TRBV6-1 and TRBJ2-7, with TRBD1 matching 10 bases. Germline values: CDR1 MNHNS, CDR2 SASEGT. Trimming cost V 6 bases and J 2 bases; bases outside gene matches: 4. This CDR3 spans 14 amino acids. CDR3 sequence reads: CASRRQGAAYEQYF. CDR3 nucleotide sequence: TGTGCCAGCAGAAGACAGGGGGCGGCCTACGAGCAGTACTTC.

The V and J genes are TRBV5-1 and TRBJ1-4; tentatively, D is TRBD1 (6 bases). The CDR3 has 14 amino acids. CDR1 SGHRS and CDR2 YFSETQ come from the germline V gene. Trimming shortened V by 4 bases and J by 4 bases, and 11 bases separated the two germline ends. CDR3 protein: CASSPQGYNEKLFF. The CDR3 DNA follows: TGCGCCAGCAGCCCACAGGGCTATAATGAAAAACTGTTTTTT. The whole variable domain, filled in from reference TRBV5-1 and TRBJ1-4, reads KAGVTQTPRYLIKTRGQQVTLSCSPISGHRSVSWYQQTPGQGLQFLFEYFSETQRNKGNFPGRFSGRQFSNSRSEMNVSTLELGDSALYLCASSPQGYNEKLFFGSGTQLSVL.

This clone was seen only a few times. V and J are TRBV2 and TRBJ2-7; the match to TRBD2 covers 11 bases. Germline CDR1 SNHLY, CDR2 FYNNEI. The CDR3 runs to 16 residues. Trimming took 1 base from V and 3 from J; bases not matched to a gene: 5. Here the CDR3 DNA reads TGTGCCAGCAGTGAAGGGACTAGCGGGCGCCGCTACGAGCAGTACTTC. It translates to CASSEGTSGRRYEQYF.

In DNA form, the CDR3 reads TGCAGCGTTGAAGAGATCGGCGCGGGAGCCCCCGGTGAGCAGTTCTTC. Translating gives CSVEEIGAGAPGEQFF. This chain uses TRBV29-1 with TRBJ2-1; 7 nucleotides line up with TRBD2. The CDR3 runs 16 residues. The V and J ends lost 0 bases and 9 bases, in that order; junction bases with no gene match: 14. Germline lookup yields CDR1 SQVTM and CDR2 ANQGSEA.

A single count supports this clone. The rearrangement joins TRBV6-6 to TRBJ2-5; D might be TRBD2 (5 bases). V lost 2 bases and J lost 2, with 6 bases in between. Germline V gene sequence: CDR1 MNHNY, CDR2 SVGAGI (reference sequence). CDR3 size: 13 residues. The CDR3 DNA reads TGTGCCAGCAGTTACAGGGAGCAAGAGACCCAGTACTTC. Its protein product is CASSYREQETQYF.

The CDR3, as DNA: TGCAGCGTTCGACAGGGGATGAACACTGAAGCTTTCTTT. It encodes CSVRQGMNTEAFF. The rearrangement joins TRBV29-1 to TRBJ1-1; TRBD1 matches 8 bases. V trimming: 5 bases; J trimming: 0 bases; junction bases outside the gene matches: 2. Germline V gives CDR1 SQVTM, CDR2 ANQGSEA. The CDR3 covers 13 residues. Full variable domain (outside the CDR3, taken from reference TRBV29-1 and TRBJ1-1): SAVISQKPSRDICQRGTSLTIQCQVDSQVTMMFWYRQQPGQSLTLIATANQGSEATYESGFVIDKFPISRPNLTFSTLTVSNMSPEDSSIYLCSVRQGMNTEAFFGQGTRLTVV.